These T cell receptor beta chains were read from a single sample in a study of blood T cells in healthy people across ages. Each CDR3 protein is one row after TCRdb ran MiXCR on the 5' RACE reads. Here the sample spans roughly 700,000 distinct CDR3 sequences, roughly 50% being singletons. The sequenced sample consisted of blood. Receptors originate from a woman aged 55-69 years in good health. Both conserved end residues are part of each CDR3. The D gene is left open where the match is weak. Clone sizes are given selectively: once, few, many, or a class where the clone is expanded.

d_gene	abundance	v_gene	j_gene	CDR3nt	CDR3aa
-	many	TRBV20-1	TRBJ1-2	TGCAGTGCTAGAGTACCCCGGGACGGCAACTATGGCTACACCTTC	CSARVPRDGNYGYTF
-	-	TRBV20-1	TRBJ2-5	TGCAGTGCCCCGGACTCAGGGGGGGAGACCCAGTACTTC	CSAPDSGGETQYF
-	-	TRBV20-1	TRBJ2-3	TGCAGCCACGTAGGGCAGGGTATGGGAGATACGCAGTATTTT	CSHVGQGMGDTQYF
TRBD2	-	TRBV20-1	TRBJ2-5	TGCAGTGCTAGTCCCCTACCGGGGCTAGCGGGAGAGTGGCAAGAGACCCAGTACTTC	CSASPLPGLAGEWQETQYF
TRBD2	once	TRBV5-1	TRBJ2-7	TGTGCCAGCAACGCACGCGGGGGGCTTGGCGAGCAGTACTTC	CASNARGGLGEQYF
-	-	TRBV6-5	TRBJ2-1	TGTGCCAGCAGTTACTCGGGGCTTTCGGAGGGTGAGCAGTTCTTC	CASSYSGLSEGEQFF
TRBD2	-	TRBV6-1	TRBJ2-1	TGTGCCAGCAGTCCCCGTGTGGTAGCGGGCGATGAGCAGTTCTTC	CASSPRVVAGDEQFF
-	-	TRBV5-6	TRBJ2-7	TGTGCCAGCAGCCGAACGCAGGAGACTCCCTCCTACGAGCAGTACTTC	CASSRTQETPSYEQYF
-	few	TRBV10-3	TRBJ1-2	TGTGCCATCAGTGAGCGCACCCAGGAGAACTATGGCTACACCTTC	CAISERTQENYGYTF
TRBD2	-	TRBV24-1	TRBJ2-1	TGTGCCACCAGTGATGAGCGGGAGGGCGGGGGCAATGAGCAGTTCTTC	CATSDEREGGGNEQFF
-	-	TRBV2	TRBJ1-2	TGTGCCAGCAGTGACTGGGAAGTTAACACCTTC	CASSDWEVNTF
-	-	TRBV15	TRBJ2-7	TGTGCCACCAGCAGGGCACTGGCCAGCTCCTACGAGCAGTACTTC	CATSRALASSYEQYF
TRBD2	-	TRBV27	TRBJ2-4	TGTGCCAGCAGTAGGGGGACTAGCGGGACTACCAAAAACATTCAGTACTTC	CASSRGTSGTTKNIQYF
-	-	TRBV6-5	TRBJ2-3	TGTGCCAGCAGTCGTACATTTGTGACAGATACGCAGTATTTT	CASSRTFVTDTQYF
TRBD2	many	TRBV29-1	TRBJ2-1	TGCAGCGTTGAAAAGACTAGCGGGTCTGGTCGGTCCGTGAATGAGCAGTTCTTC	CSVEKTSGSGRSVNEQFF
-	-	TRBV7-2	TRBJ2-3	TGTGCCAGCAGCTTCCGCGGGCTGGCGACTGGGAAGCAAGATACGCAGTATTTT	CASSFRGLATGKQDTQYF
-	-	TRBV7-2	TRBJ2-5	TGTGCCAGCAGCCCGCTCGGACAATACCAAGAGACCCAGTACTTC	CASSPLGQYQETQYF
-	few	TRBV20-1	TRBJ1-2	TGCAGTGCTAGAGGGCGAAATAACTATGGCTACACCTTC	CSARGRNNYGYTF
-	once	TRBV5-1	TRBJ2-7	TGCGCCAGCAACGCGGTGGGCGATTCCTACGAGCAGTACTTC	CASNAVGDSYEQYF
-	-	TRBV4-2	TRBJ2-7	TGTGCCAGCAGCCAAGACGGAATTAGCTCCTACAATGAGCAGTACTTC	CASSQDGISSYNEQYF
-	few	TRBV6-6	TRBJ1-2	TGTGCCAGCAGTACACCAGGAGGTTCGGGCTATGGCTACACCTTC	CASSTPGGSGYGYTF
TRBD1	few	TRBV20-1	TRBJ2-1	TGCAGTGTTAGCTCCGGGACAGGGGTTTTCAATGAGCAGTTCTTC	CSVSSGTGVFNEQFF
-	-	TRBV9	TRBJ1-2	TGTGCCAGCAGCGAAATACAGGGCTTCATGGAAAATGGCTACACCTTC	CASSEIQGFMENGYTF
-	few	TRBV7-9	TRBJ2-7	TGTGCCAGCAGCCTGGGGGATACCTACGAGCAGTACTTC	CASSLGDTYEQYF
-	-	TRBV28	TRBJ2-7	TGTGCCAGCAGCCCTATCCGGGGGTACTGCGAGCAGTACTTC	CASSPIRGYCEQYF
-	-	TRBV27	TRBJ2-1	TGTGCCAGCAGTTTATCGGCGGGACCCATCTACAATGAGCAGTTCTTC	CASSLSAGPIYNEQFF
TRBD2	few	TRBV4-2	TRBJ2-7	TGTGCCAGCAGCCCGACGGGAGGGCACGAGCAGTACTTC	CASSPTGGHEQYF
-	-	TRBV29-1	TRBJ2-5	TGCAGCGCGCGTAATAGGGACCCGAGGTCGGAGCAGTACTTC	CSARNRDPRSEQYF
-	once	TRBV12-3/TRBV12-4	TRBJ2-2	TGTGCCAGCAGTTTATTCACCGGGGAGCTGTTTTTT	CASSLFTGELFF
TRBD1	-	TRBV20-1	TRBJ2-4	TGCAGTGCTAGAACAGACAGGGGCGGTGGGCAAAACATTCAGTACTTC	CSARTDRGGGQNIQYF
TRBD1	few	TRBV28	TRBJ1-2	TGTGCCAGCAGCAGGGGGGACTTCTCCTATGGCTACACCTTC	CASSRGDFSYGYTF
TRBD1	few	TRBV18	TRBJ2-1	TGTGCCAGCTCACTCCAGGGGGTCGGGGTCGGTGAGCAGTTCTTC	CASSLQGVGVGEQFF
TRBD1	-	TRBV6-5	TRBJ1-3	TGTGCCAGCAGTCCGGGACAGGTCTCTGGAAACACCATATATTTT	CASSPGQVSGNTIYF
TRBD2	-	TRBV28	TRBJ2-5	TGTGCCAGCAACCTAGCGGGAGGTATCCAAGAGACCCAGTACTTC	CASNLAGGIQETQYF
TRBD2	-	TRBV11-2	TRBJ2-7	TGTGCCAGCAACCCTAGCGGGAGCTCCTACGAGCAGTACTTC	CASNPSGSSYEQYF
-	-	TRBV29-1	TRBJ2-2	TGCAGCGCCCGGACACCAGGGGGGACCGGGGAGCTGTTTTTT	CSARTPGGTGELFF
-	few	TRBV4-1	TRBJ2-2	TGCGCCAGCAGCCAAGGGGACACCCACACCGGGGAGCTGTTTTTT	CASSQGDTHTGELFF
-	few	TRBV5-1	TRBJ2-5	TGCGCCAGCAGCTTGGAGGCGGGGCGGGAAGAGACCCAGTACTTC	CASSLEAGREETQYF
TRBD2	-	TRBV7-3	TRBJ2-3	TGTGCCAGCAGCTTAACGGGACTAGCTTTTGATACGCAGTATTTT	CASSLTGLAFDTQYF
-	-	TRBV28	TRBJ2-7	TGTGCCAGCAGTTCCCCCGGGACTTCTGACTACGAGCAGTACTTC	CASSSPGTSDYEQYF
TRBD1	-	TRBV20-1	TRBJ2-1	TGCAGTGCTAGAGAAAGGGACAGGGGTCACACCGGGGAGCTGTTCTTC	CSARERDRGHTGELFF
-	once	TRBV28	TRBJ1-5	TGTGCCAGCAGTTTCAAACACGGGATCAGGGTCCAGCATTTT	CASSFKHGIRVQHF
TRBD2	-	TRBV6-2/TRBV6-3	TRBJ2-7	TGTGCCAGCAGGTCCCTTCCGGGACTAGCGGAATACGAGCAGTACTTC	CASRSLPGLAEYEQYF
TRBD1	once	TRBV7-9	TRBJ2-7	TGTGCCAGCAGCAGGGGCAGGGGGCTTTCGTACGAGCAGTACTTC	CASSRGRGLSYEQYF
TRBD2	few	TRBV7-2	TRBJ2-7	TGTGCCAGCAGTTCTAGCGGGATCGAGCAGTACTTC	CASSSSGIEQYF
TRBD1	-	TRBV12-3/TRBV12-4	TRBJ1-4	TGTGCCAGCAGCGGGACAGGGGGCGGTGAAAAACTGTTTTTT	CASSGTGGGEKLFF
TRBD2	-	TRBV20-1	TRBJ2-7	TGCAGTGCTAGAGATAGCGGGAGGCTTGGCGAGCAGTACTTC	CSARDSGRLGEQYF
-	few	TRBV20-1	TRBJ1-4	TGCAGTGCACCCTGGACCGGAAAACTGTTTTTT	CSAPWTGKLFF
TRBD2	few	TRBV4-3	TRBJ2-3	TGCGCCAGCAGCCAAGCTGGGACTAGCCGGACAGATACGCAGTATTTT	CASSQAGTSRTDTQYF
-	-	TRBV4-3	TRBJ1-1	TGCGCCAGCAGCCATGCAACCGGGGGGAACACTGAAGCTTTCTTT	CASSHATGGNTEAFF
TRBD2	many	TRBV27	TRBJ2-5	TGTGCCAGCAGTTTAAGACTAGCGGGAGAGACCCAGTACTTC	CASSLRLAGETQYF
TRBD1	-	TRBV18	TRBJ2-7	TGTGCCAGCTCACGGGCTTGGACAGGGAGCGACGAGCAGTACTTC	CASSRAWTGSDEQYF
-	-	TRBV5-6	TRBJ2-5	TGTGCCAGCACCGGAGGGGGGGGCAGAGAGACCCAGTACTTC	CASTGGGGRETQYF
TRBD1	few	TRBV28	TRBJ2-7	TGTGCCAGCAGTTTCCCATCCGGACAGGCACCCGAGCAGTACTTC	CASSFPSGQAPEQYF
TRBD2	few	TRBV5-1	TRBJ2-5	TGCGCCAGCAGCATGACTGCGGGAGGGCCCCAGGAGACCCAGTACTTC	CASSMTAGGPQETQYF
-	few	TRBV7-9	TRBJ2-7	TGTGCCAGCAGCCCCCCAGTCCAGTCCGAGCAGTACTTC	CASSPPVQSEQYF
TRBD1	-	TRBV2	TRBJ2-1	TGTGCCAGCAGCGACAGGGGGGACTACAATGAGCAGTTCTTC	CASSDRGDYNEQFF
-	-	TRBV5-6	TRBJ2-7	TGTGCCAGCAGCTACTCCGGGCTACACTCCGAGCAGTACTTC	CASSYSGLHSEQYF
-	-	TRBV20-1	TRBJ2-7	TGCAGTGCTCCGCCCCTCGAGAGGAACTCCTACGAGCAGTACTTC	CSAPPLERNSYEQYF
TRBD1	-	TRBV4-2	TRBJ1-6	TGTGTCAGCAGCCAAGAGGGACAGAGAAATTCACCCCTCCACTTT	CVSSQEGQRNSPLHF